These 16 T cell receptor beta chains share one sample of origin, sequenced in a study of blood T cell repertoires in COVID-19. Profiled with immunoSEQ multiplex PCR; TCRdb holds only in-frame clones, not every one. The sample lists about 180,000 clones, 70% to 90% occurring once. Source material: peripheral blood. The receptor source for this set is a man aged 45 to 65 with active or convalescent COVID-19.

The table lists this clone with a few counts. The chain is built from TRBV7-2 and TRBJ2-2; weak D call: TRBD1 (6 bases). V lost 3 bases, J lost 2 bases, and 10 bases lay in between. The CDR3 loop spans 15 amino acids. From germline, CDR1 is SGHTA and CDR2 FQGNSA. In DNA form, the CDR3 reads TGTGCCAGCAGCTTGGGGACACTTAACACCGGGGAGCTGTTTTTT. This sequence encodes CASSLGTLNTGELFF. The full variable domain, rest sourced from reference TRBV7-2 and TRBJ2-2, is GAGVSQSPSNKVTEKGKDVELRCDPISGHTALYWYRQSLGQGLEFLIYFQGNSAPDKSGLPSDRFSAERTGGSVSTLTIQRTQQEDSAVYLCASSLGTLNTGELFFGEGSRLTVL.

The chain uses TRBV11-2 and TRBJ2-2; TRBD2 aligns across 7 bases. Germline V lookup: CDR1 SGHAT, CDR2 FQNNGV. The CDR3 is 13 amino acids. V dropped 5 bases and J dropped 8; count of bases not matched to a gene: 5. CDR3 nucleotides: TGTGCCAGCAGCCTAGGACTAGGTGGGGAGCTGTTTTTT. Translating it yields CASSLGLGGELFF.

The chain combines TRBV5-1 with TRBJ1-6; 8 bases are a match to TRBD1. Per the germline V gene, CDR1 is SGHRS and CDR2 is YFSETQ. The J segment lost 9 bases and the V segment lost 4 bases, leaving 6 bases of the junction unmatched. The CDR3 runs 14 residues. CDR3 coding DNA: TGCGCCAGCAGCCTCGGACAGGGAGCTTCACCCCTCCACTTT. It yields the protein CASSLGQGASPLHF.

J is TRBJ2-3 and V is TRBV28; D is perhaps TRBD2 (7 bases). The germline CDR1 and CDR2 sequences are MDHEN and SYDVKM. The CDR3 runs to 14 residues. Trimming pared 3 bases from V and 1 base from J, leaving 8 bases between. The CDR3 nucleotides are TGTGCCAGCAGTTTGGGGGGGCGCACAGATACGCAGTATTTT. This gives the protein CASSLGGRTDTQYF. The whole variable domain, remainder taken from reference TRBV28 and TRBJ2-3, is DVKVTQSSRYLVKRTGEKVFLECVQDMDHENMFWYRQDPGLGLRLIYFSYDVKMKEKGDIPEGYSVSREKKERFSLILESASTNQTSMYLCASSLGGRTDTQYFGPGTRLTVL.

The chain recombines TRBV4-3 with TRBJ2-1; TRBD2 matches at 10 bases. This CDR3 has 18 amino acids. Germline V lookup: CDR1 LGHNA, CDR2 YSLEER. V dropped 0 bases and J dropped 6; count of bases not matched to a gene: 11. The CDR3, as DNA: TGCGCCAGCAGCCAAGATGTAAGCGGGGGGGCGGTTGTCAATGAGCAGTTCTTC. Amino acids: CASSQDVSGGAVVNEQFF.

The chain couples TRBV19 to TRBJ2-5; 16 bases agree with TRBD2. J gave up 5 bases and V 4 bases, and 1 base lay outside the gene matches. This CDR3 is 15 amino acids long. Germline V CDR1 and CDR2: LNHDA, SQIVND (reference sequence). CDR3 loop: CASSTGLAGGETQYF. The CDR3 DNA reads TGTGCCAGTAGTACGGGACTAGCGGGAGGGGAGACCCAGTACTTC.

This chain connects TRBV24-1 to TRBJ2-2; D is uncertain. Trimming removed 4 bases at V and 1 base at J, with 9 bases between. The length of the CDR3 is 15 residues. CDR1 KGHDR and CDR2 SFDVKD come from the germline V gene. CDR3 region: CATSEGKRNTGELFF. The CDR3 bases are TGTGCCACCAGTGAGGGCAAGAGGAACACCGGGGAGCTGTTTTTT.

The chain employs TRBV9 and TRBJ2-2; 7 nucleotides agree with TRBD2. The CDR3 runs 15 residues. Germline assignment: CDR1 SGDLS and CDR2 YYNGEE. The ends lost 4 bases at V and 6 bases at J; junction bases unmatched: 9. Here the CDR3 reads CASSPLGGSSGELFF. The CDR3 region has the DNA TGTGCCAGCAGCCCTTTAGGCGGGAGCTCCGGGGAGCTGTTTTTT.

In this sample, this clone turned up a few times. CDR3 coding DNA: TGTGCCTCTCATACGACAGGGGGCATCGACAATGAGCAGTTCTTC. This translates into CASHTTGGIDNEQFF. V usage is TRBV6-5 and J usage is TRBJ2-1, with 10 positions matching TRBD1. V gave up 11 bases and J gave up 5 bases; unmatched junction bases: 12. CDR1 and CDR2 from the germline V gene are MNHEY and SVGAGI. This CDR3 is built from 15 residues.

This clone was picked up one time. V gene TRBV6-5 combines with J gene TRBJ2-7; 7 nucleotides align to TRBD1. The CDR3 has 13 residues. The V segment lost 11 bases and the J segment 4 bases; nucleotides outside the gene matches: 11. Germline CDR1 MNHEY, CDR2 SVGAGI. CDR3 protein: CASEGAVGYEQYF. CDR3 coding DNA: TGTGCCTCAGAGGGGGCCGTGGGATACGAGCAGTACTTC.

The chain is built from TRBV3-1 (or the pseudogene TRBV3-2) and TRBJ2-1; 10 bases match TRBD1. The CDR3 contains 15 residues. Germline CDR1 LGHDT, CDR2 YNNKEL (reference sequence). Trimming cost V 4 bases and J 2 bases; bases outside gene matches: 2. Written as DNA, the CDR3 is TGTGCCAGCAGCCCCGGGACAGGGGCCTACAATGAGCAGTTCTTC. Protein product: CASSPGTGAYNEQFF.

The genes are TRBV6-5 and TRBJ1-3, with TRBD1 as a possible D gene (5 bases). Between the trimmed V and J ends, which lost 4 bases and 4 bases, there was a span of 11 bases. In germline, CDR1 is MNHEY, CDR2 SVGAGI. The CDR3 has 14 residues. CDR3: CASSSRGTGNTIYF. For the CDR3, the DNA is TGTGCCAGCAGTTCCCGGGGGACGGGAAACACCATATATTTT.

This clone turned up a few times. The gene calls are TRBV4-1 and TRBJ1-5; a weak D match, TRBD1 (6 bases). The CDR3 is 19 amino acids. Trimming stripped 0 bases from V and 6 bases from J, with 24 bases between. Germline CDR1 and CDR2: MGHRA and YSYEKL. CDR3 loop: CASSQDSHPGGGVFQPQHF. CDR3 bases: TGCGCCAGCAGCCAAGATTCTCACCCGGGGGGGGGCGTATTTCAGCCCCAGCATTTT.

CDR3 protein: CASSLKPDTEAFF. DNA of the CDR3: TGCGCCAGCAGCCTAAAACCGGACACTGAAGCTTTCTTT. V is TRBV4-3 and J is TRBJ1-1; D is uncertain. The CDR3 is made up of 13 amino acids. Germline CDR1 and CDR2: LGHNA and YSLEER. Trimming cost V 4 bases and J 3 bases, with 9 bases left between them.

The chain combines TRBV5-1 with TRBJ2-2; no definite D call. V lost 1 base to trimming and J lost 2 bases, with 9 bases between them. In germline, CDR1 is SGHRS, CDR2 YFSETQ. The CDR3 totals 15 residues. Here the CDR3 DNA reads TGCGCCAGCAGCTTGTCGGGTACCAACACCGGGGAGCTGTTTTTT. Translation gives CASSLSGTNTGELFF.

The CDR3, as DNA: TGTGCCAGCAGCCGCCTGACTAGCGGGGGGGCAGGTGAGCAGTTCTTC. It yields the protein CASSRLTSGGAGEQFF. The gene calls are TRBV5-4 and TRBJ2-1; 14 bases match TRBD2. The junction had 9 bases not matched to a gene; V was cut back by 4 bases and J by 9 bases. From germline, CDR1 is SGHNT and CDR2 YYREEE (reference sequence). The CDR3 has 16 amino acids.